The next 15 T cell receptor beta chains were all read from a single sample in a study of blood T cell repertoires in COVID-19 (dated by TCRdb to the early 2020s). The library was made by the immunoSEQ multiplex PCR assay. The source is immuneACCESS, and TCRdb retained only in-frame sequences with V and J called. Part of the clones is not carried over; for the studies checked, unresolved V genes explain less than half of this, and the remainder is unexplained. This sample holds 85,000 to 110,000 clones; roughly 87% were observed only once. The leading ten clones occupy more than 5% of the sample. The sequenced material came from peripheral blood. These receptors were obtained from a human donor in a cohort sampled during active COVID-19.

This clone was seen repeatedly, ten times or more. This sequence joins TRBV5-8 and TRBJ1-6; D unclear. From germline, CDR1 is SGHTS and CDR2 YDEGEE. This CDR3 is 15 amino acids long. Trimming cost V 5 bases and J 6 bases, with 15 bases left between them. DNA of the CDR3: TGTGCCAGCAGGCAGTTGGGAGGGCGTAATTCACCCCTCCACTTT. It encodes CASRQLGGRNSPLHF.

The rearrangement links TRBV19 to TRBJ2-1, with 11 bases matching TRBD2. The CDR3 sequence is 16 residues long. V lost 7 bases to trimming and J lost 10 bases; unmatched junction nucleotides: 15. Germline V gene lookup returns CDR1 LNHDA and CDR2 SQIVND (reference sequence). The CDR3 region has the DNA TGTGCCAGTACCCGATTAGGTACATCTAGCGGGAGGGAGCAGTTCTTC. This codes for CASTRLGTSSGREQFF. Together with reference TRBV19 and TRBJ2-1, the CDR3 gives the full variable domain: DGGITQSPKYLFRKEGQNVTLSCEQNLNHDAMYWYRQDPGQGLRLIYYSQIVNDFQKGDIAEGYSVSREKKESFPLTVTSAQKNPTAFYLCASTRLGTSSGREQFFGPGTRLTVL.

The CDR3 sequence: CASSQDMGGRGLQETQYF. As DNA, the CDR3 is TGTGCCAGCAGCCAAGATATGGGGGGACGCGGGCTACAAGAGACCCAGTACTTC. The chain couples TRBV4-2 to TRBJ2-5, with a tentative D call TRBD2 (6 bases). The CDR3 runs 18 residues. Germline CDR1 LGHNA, CDR2 YNFKEQ. With 0 bases removed from V and 2 bases from J, the gap between germline ends came to 19 bases.

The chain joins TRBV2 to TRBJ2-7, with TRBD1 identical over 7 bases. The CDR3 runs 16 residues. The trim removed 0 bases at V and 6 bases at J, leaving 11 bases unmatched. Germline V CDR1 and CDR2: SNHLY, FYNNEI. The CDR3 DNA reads TGTGCCAGCAGTGAAGCAGACAGGGTAGGCGTGTTCGAGCAGTACTTC. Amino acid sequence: CASSEADRVGVFEQYF.

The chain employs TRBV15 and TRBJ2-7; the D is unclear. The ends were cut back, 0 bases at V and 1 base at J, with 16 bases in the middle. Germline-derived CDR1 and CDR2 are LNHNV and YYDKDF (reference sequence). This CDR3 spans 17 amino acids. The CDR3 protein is CATSRDRGPASSYEQYF. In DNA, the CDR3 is TGTGCCACCAGCAGAGATCGTGGGCCCGCTTCTTCCTACGAGCAGTACTTC.

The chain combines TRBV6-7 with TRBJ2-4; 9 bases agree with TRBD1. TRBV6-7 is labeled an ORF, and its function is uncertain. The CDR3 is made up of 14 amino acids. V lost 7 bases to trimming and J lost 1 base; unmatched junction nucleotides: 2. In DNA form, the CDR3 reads TGTGCCAGCAACAGGGGGCAGGCCAAAAACATTCAGTACTTC. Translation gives CASNRGQAKNIQYF.

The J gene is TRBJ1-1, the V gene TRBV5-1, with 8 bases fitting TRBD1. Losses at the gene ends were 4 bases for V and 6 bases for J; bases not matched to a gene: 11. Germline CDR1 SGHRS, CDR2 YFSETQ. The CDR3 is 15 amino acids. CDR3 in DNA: TGCGCCAGCAGCCCTGACAGGGGAAAAAGGGCTGAAGCTTTCTTT. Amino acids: CASSPDRGKRAEAFF. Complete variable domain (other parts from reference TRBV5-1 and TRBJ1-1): KAGVTQTPRYLIKTRGQQVTLSCSPISGHRSVSWYQQTPGQGLQFLFEYFSETQRNKGNFPGRFSGRQFSNSRSEMNVSTLELGDSALYLCASSPDRGKRAEAFFGQGTRLTVV.

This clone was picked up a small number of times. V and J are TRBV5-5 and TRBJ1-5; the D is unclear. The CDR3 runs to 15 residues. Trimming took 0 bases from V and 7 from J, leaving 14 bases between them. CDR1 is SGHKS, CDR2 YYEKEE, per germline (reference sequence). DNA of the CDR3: TGTGCCAGCAGCTTGGTTTGGAGGGATGGGCAGCCCCAGCATTTT. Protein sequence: CASSLVWRDGQPQHF.

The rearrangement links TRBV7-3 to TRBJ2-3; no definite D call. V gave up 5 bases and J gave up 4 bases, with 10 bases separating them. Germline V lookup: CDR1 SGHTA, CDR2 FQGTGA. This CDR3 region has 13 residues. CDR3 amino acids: CASSPGIADTQYF. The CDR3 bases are TGTGCCAGCAGCCCCGGTATTGCAGATACGCAGTATTTT. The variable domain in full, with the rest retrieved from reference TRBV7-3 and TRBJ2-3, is GAGVSQTPSNKVTEKGKYVELRCDPISGHTALYWYRQSLGQGPEFLIYFQGTGAADDSGLPNDRFFAVRPEGSVSTLKIQRTERGDSAVYLCASSPGIADTQYFGPGTRLTVL.

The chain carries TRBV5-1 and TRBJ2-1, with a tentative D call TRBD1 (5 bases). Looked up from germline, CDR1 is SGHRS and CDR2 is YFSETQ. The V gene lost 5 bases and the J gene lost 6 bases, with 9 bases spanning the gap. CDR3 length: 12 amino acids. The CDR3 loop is CASRAGSNEQFF. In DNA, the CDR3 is TGCGCCAGCAGAGCAGGGTCCAATGAGCAGTTCTTC.

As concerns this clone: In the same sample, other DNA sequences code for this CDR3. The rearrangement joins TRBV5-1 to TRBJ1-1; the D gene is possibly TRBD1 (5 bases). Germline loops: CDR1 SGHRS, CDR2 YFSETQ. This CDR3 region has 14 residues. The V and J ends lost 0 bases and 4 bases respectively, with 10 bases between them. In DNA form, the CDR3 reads TGCGCCAGCAGCTTGGACGGGGGTGGCACTGAAGCTTTCTTT. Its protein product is CASSLDGGGTEAFF. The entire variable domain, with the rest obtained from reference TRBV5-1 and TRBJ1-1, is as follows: KAGVTQTPRYLIKTRGQQVTLSCSPISGHRSVSWYQQTPGQGLQFLFEYFSETQRNKGNFPGRFSGRQFSNSRSEMNVSTLELGDSALYLCASSLDGGGTEAFFGQGTRLTVV.

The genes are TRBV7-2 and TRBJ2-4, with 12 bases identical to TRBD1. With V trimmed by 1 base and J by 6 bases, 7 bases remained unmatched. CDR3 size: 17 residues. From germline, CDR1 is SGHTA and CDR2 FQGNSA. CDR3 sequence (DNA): TGTGCCAGCAGCTTAGTGGGACAGGGGGCGGACGGAAACATTCAGTACTTC. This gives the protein CASSLVGQGADGNIQYF.

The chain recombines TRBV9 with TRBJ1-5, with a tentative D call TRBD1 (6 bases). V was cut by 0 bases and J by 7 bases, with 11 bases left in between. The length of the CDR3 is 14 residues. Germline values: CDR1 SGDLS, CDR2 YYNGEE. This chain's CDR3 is CASSVGGGRQPQHF. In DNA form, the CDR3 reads TGTGCCAGCAGCGTAGGTGGGGGCAGGCAGCCCCAGCATTTT.

The CDR3 DNA reads TGTGCCAGCAGCCAAGAGGGCAGGTCCCAAGAGACCCAGTACTTC. Its protein is CASSQEGRSQETQYF. The rearrangement uses TRBV14 and TRBJ2-5; no firm D call. V was trimmed by 0 bases and J by 1 base, leaving 9 bases between them. This CDR3 has 15 residues. Germline loops: CDR1 SGHDN, CDR2 FVKESK.

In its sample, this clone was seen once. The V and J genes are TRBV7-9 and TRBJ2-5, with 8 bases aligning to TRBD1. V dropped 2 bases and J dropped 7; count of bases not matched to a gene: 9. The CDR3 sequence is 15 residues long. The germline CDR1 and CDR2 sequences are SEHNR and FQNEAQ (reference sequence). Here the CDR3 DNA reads TGTGCCAGCAGCTTATTGTCAGGGGGCCGTGGGACCCAGTACTTC. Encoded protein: CASSLLSGGRGTQYF.